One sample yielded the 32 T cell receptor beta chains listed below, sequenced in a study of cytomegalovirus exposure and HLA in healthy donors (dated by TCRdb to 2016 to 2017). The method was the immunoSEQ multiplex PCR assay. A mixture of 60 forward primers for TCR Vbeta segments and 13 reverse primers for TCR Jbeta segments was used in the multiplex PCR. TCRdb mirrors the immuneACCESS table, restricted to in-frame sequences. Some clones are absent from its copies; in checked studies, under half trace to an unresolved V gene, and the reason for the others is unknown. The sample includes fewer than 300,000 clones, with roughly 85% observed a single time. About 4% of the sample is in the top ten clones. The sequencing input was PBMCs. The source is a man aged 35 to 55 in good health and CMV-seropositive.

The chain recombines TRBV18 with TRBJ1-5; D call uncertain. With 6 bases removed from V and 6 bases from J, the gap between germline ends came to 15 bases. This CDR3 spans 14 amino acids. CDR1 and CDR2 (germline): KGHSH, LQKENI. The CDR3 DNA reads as TGTGCCAGCTCCGGGAATATCTCTAGTCAGCCCCAGCATTTT. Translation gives CASSGNISSQPQHF. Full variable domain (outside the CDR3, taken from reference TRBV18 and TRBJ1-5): NAGVMQNPRHLVRRRGQEARLRCSPMKGHSHVYWYRQLPEEGLKFMVYLQKENIIDESGMPKERFSAEFPKEGPSILRIQQVVRGDSAAYFCASSGNISSQPQHFGDGTRLSIL.

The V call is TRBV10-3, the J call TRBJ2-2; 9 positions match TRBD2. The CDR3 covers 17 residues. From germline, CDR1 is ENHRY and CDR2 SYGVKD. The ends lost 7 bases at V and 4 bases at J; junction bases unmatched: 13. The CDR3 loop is CAITPAVAGDPTGELFF. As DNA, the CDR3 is TGTGCCATCACCCCGGCGGTAGCGGGAGATCCCACCGGGGAGCTGTTTTTT.

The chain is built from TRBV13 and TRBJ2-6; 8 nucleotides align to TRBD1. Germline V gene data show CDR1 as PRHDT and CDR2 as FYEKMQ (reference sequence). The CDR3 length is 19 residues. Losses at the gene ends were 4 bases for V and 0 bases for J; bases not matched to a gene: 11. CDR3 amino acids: CASSYTRTGLGSGANVLTF. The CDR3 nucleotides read TGTGCCAGCAGCTACACCCGGACAGGGCTTGGCTCTGGGGCCAACGTCCTGACTTTC.

DNA of the CDR3: TGTGCCAGTAGCCACAGACAGGGGGCTAACGAGCAGTACTTC. It is translated as CASSHRQGANEQYF. This chain joins TRBV19 and TRBJ2-7; 10 positions match TRBD1. The CDR3 has 14 residues. J gave up 5 bases and V 6 bases, and 7 bases lay outside the gene matches. Germline V gene lookup returns CDR1 LNHDA and CDR2 SQIVND (reference sequence).

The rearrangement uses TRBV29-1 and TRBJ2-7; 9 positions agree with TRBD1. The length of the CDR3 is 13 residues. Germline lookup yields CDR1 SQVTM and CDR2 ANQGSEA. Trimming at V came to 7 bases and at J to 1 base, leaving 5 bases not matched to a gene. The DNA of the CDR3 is TGCAGCGCGCGGACAGGGGAATCCTACGAGCAGTACTTC. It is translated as CSARTGESYEQYF.

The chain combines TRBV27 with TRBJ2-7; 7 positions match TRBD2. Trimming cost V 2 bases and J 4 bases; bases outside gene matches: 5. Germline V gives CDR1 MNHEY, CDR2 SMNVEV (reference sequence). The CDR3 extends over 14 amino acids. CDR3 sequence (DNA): TGTGCCAGCAGTTTAGGGACTACATTATACGAGCAGTACTTC. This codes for CASSLGTTLYEQYF.

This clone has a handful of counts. Written as DNA, the CDR3 is TGTGCCAGCAGTTACTCGCCAGGGGGCAATGGAAACACCATATATTTT. It yields the protein CASSYSPGGNGNTIYF. V gene TRBV6-6 combines with J gene TRBJ1-3, with 8 positions matching TRBD1. V dropped 0 bases and J dropped 3; count of bases not matched to a gene: 4. CDR1 is MNHNY, CDR2 SVGAGI, per germline (reference sequence). The CDR3 is 16 residues long.

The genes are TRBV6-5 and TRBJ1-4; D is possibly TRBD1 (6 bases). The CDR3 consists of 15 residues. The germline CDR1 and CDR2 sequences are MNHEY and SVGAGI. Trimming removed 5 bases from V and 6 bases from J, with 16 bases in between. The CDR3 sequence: CASSHRWGRDEKLFF. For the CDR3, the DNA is TGTGCCAGCAGTCACCGTTGGGGGCGGGATGAAAAACTGTTTTTT.

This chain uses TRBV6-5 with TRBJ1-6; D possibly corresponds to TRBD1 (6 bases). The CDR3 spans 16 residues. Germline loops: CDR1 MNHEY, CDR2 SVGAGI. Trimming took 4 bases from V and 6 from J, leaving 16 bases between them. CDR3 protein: CASSSNRVFGNSPLHF. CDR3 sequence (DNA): TGTGCCAGCAGTTCTAACAGGGTTTTTGGTAATTCACCCCTCCACTTT.

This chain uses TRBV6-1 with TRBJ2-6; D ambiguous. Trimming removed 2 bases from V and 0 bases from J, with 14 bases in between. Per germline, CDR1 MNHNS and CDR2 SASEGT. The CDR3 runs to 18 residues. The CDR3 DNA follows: TGTGCCAGCAGTGAACAAGTGACAAGAAGCTCTGGGGCCAACGTCCTGACTTTC. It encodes CASSEQVTRSSGANVLTF.

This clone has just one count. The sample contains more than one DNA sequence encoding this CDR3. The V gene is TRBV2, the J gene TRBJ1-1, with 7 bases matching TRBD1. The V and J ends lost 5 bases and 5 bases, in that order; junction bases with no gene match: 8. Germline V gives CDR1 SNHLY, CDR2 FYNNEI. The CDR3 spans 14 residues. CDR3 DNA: TGTGCCAGCAGTAAAACAGGGGCCGGGACTGAAGCTTTCTTT. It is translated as CASSKTGAGTEAFF. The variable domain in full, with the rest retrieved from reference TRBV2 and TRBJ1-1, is EPEVTQTPSHQVTQMGQEVILRCVPISNHLYFYWYRQILGQKVEFLVSFYNNEISEKSEIFDDQFSVERPDGSNFTLKIRSTKLEDSAMYFCASSKTGAGTEAFFGQGTRLTVV.

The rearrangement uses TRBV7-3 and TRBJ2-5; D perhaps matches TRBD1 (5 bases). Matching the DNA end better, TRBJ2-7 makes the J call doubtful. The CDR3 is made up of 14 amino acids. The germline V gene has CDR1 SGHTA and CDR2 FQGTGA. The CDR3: CASSLRGRAYEQYF. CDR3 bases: TGTGCCAGCAGCTTAAGGGGCAGAGCCTACGAGCAGTACTTC.

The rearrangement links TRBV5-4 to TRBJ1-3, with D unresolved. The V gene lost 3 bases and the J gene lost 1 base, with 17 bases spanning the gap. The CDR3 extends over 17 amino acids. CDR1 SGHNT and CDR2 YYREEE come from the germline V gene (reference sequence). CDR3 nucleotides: TGTGCCAGCAGCTCCATAACTTCTAGACCTTCTGGAAACACCATATATTTT. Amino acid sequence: CASSSITSRPSGNTIYF.

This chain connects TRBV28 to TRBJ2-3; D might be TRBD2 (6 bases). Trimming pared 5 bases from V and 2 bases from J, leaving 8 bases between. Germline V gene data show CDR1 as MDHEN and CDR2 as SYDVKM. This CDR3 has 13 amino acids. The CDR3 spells CASSPGDTDTQYF. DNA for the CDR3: TGTGCCAGCAGTCCGGGGGACACAGATACGCAGTATTTT.

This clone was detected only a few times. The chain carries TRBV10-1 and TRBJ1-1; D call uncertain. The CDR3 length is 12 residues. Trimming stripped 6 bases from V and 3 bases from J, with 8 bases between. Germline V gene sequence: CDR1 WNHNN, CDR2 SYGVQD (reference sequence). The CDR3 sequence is CASRDWDTEAFF. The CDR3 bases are TGCGCCAGCAGGGACTGGGACACTGAAGCTTTCTTT.

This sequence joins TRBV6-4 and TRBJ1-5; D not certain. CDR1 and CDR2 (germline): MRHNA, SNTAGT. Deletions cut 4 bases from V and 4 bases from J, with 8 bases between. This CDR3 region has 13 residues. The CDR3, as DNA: TGTGCCAGCAGTGTCACACCTAATCAGCCCCAGCATTTT. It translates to CASSVTPNQPQHF.

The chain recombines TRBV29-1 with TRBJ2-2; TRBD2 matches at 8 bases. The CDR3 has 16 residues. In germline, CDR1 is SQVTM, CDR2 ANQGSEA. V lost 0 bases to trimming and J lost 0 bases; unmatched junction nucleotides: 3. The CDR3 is CSVEDPGLANTGELFF. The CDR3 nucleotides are TGCAGCGTTGAAGATCCGGGACTAGCGAACACCGGGGAGCTGTTTTTT.

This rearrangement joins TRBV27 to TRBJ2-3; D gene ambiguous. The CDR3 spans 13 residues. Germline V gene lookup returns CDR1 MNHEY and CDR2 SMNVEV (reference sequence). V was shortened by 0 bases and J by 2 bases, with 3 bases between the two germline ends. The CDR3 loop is CASSLSYTDTQYF. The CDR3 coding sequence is TGTGCCAGCAGTTTATCCTACACAGATACGCAGTATTTT.

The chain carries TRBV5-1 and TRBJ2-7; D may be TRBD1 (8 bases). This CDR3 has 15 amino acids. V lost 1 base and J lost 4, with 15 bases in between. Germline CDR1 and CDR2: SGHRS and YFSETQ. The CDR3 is CASSLNRGGTYEQYF. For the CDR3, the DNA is TGCGCCAGCAGCTTGAACAGGGGGGGGACTTACGAGCAGTACTTC. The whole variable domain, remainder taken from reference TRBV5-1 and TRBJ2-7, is KAGVTQTPRYLIKTRGQQVTLSCSPISGHRSVSWYQQTPGQGLQFLFEYFSETQRNKGNFPGRFSGRQFSNSRSEMNVSTLELGDSALYLCASSLNRGGTYEQYFGPGTRLTVT.

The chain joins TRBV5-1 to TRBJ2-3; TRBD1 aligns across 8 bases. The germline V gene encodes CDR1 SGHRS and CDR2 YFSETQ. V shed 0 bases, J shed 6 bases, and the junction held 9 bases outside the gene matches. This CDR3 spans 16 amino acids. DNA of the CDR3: TGCGCCAGCAGCTTGGCCCCTCAGGGGGCGGGGGATACGCAGTATTTT. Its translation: CASSLAPQGAGDTQYF.

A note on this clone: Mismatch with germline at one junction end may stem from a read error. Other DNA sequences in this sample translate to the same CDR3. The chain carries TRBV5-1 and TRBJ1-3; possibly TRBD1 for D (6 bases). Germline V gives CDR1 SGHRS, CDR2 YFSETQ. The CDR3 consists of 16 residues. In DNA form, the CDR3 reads TGCGCCAGTAGCTTGGCGGACAGCGCCTCTGGAAACACCATATATTTT. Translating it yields CASSLADSASGNTIYF.

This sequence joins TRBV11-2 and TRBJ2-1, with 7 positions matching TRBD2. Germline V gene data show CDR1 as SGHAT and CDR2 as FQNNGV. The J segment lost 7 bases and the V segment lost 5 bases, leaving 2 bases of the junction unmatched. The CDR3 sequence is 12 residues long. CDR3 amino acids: CASSGEGNEQFF. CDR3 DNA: TGTGCCAGCAGCGGGGAGGGGAATGAGCAGTTCTTC.

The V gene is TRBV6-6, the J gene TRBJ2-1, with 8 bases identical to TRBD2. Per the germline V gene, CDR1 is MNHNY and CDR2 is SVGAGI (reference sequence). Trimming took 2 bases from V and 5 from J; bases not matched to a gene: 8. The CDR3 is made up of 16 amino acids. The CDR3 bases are TGTGCCAGCAGTTACCCGAGAGGGACTAGTCACAATGAGCAGTTCTTC. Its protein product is CASSYPRGTSHNEQFF.

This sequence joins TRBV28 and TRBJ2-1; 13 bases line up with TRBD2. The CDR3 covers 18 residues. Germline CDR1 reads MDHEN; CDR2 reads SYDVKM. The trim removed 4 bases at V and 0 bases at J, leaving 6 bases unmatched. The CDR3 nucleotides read TGTGCCAGCAGTTACGGACTAGCGGGAGTCTCCTCCTACAATGAGCAGTTCTTC. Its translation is CASSYGLAGVSSYNEQFF.

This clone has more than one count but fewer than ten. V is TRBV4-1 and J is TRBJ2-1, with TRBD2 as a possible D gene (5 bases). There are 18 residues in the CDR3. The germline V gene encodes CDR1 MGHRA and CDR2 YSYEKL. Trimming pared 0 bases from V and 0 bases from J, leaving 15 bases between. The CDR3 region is CASSQESPAAGSYNEQFF. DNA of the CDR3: TGCGCCAGCAGCCAAGAGAGTCCAGCGGCAGGCTCCTACAATGAGCAGTTCTTC.

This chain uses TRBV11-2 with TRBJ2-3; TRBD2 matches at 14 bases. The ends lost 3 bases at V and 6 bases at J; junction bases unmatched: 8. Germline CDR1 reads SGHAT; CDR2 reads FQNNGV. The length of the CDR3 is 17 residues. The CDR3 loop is CASSFPPGLAGVDTQYF. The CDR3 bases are TGTGCCAGCAGCTTCCCCCCGGGACTAGCGGGAGTGGATACGCAGTATTTT.

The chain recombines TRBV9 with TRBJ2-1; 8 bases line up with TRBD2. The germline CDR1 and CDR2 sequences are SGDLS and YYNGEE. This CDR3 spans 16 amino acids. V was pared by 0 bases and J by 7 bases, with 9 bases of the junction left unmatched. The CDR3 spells CASSVVPGLAGNEQFF. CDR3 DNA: TGTGCCAGCAGCGTAGTACCAGGGCTAGCGGGTAATGAGCAGTTCTTC.

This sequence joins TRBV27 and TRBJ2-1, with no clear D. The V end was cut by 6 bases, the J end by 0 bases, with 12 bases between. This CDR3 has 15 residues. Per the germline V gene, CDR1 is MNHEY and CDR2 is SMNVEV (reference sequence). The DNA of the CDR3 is TGTGCCAGCAGCCCGGTCCTCTCCTCCTACAATGAGCAGTTCTTC. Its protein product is CASSPVLSSYNEQFF.

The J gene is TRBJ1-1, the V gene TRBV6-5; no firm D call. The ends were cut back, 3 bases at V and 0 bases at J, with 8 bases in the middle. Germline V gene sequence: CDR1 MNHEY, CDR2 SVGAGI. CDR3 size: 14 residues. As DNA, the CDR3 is TGTGCCAGCAGTTATGGCCGTTTGAACACTGAAGCTTTCTTT. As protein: CASSYGRLNTEAFF.

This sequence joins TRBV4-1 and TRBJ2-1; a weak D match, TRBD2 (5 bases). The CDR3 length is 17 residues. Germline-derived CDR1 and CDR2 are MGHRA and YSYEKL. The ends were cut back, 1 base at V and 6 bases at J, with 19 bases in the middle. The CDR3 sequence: CASSQVMLSDGVNEQFF. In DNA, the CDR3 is TGCGCCAGCAGCCAAGTAATGCTTTCAGACGGGGTCAATGAGCAGTTCTTC.

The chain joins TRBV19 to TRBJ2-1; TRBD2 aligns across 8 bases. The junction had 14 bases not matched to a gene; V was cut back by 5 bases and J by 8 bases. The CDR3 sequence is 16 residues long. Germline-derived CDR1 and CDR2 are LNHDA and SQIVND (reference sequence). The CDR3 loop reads CASSVPFGGRPHEQFF. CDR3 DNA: TGTGCCAGTAGTGTCCCGTTTGGCGGGAGGCCGCATGAGCAGTTCTTC.

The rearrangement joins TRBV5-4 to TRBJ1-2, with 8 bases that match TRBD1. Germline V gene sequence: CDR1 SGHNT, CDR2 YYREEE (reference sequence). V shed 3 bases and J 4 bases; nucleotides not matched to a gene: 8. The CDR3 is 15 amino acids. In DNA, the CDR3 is TGTGCCAGCAGCTACTACAGGGGGAATCCCTATGGCTACACCTTC. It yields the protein CASSYYRGNPYGYTF.